Detailed here is one TCR beta chain. This clonotype appeared a few times. It has no known antigen specificity. No per-base quality is available; no much larger clone lies one base away. The data were taken from a study of response to subunit inactivated influenza vaccine (dated by TCRdb to 2016 to 2018). As for the study more broadly: The study used deep quantitative T cell receptor repertoire profiling to track responses to a trivalent subunit inactivated influenza vaccine.

CDR1 LGHNA and CDR2 YNFKEQ were looked up in the germline V gene. V is pared back by 4 bases and J by 0 bases, with 13 bases lying between the germline termini. The CDR3 covers 15 residues, taking in both the cysteine and the phenylalanine. CDR3 DNA only is kept here, 45 bases in frame from base 1. What the research found in general, with its limitations: It was suggested by the authors that each seasonal influenza vaccination may recruit only a limited number of new T cells.

Library creation used RT-PCR. These reads were obtained on an Illumina HiSeq 2500. TCRdb itself trimmed the public reads at Q25 with fastp, ran MiXCR and retained productive beta chains. Rows with a matching CDR3 protein are joined into one entry that keeps the most common DNA and genes. This sample holds some 570,000 distinct CDR3 sequences; about 11% were observed only once. The ten most abundant clones make up 9.5% to 12% of the sample. The sample also formed part of further work on T cells expressing NK-cell markers. The second paper states: The TCR beta cDNA libraries were made using 5'RACE template switching, a step that added both a universal primer site and unique molecular identifiers. In sorted CD3+CD56+NKG2C+, CD3+CD56+NKG2C- and CD3+CD56-NKG2C+ T-cell subsets from roughly 8 donors, TCR beta-chain repertoires were profiled. Among the eight sequenced donors, only one was HCMV-seronegative, while the other seven were HCMV-seropositive. To restrict sorting to alphabetaTCR-expressing T cells, an anti-gammadeltaTCR antibody was added in several experiments. In five to seven donors, the dominant CD3+CD56+NKG2C+ clonotypes were among the top 10 CD8+ clonotypes and accounted for roughly 1.0-7.0% of CD8+ T cells. Those dominant clonotypes were again the most abundant among CD3+CD56-NKG2C+ cells in a few donors, at roughly 25-65%. Whether the expanded NKG2C-expressing T cell clones were specific for HCMV antigens was left unclear. Randomly selected healthy volunteers, three men and five women, were used as the eight sequenced donors. HCMV-specific IgG was detected in serum with a commercial ELISA kit to determine HCMV serostatus. Ficoll density gradient centrifugation was used to isolate peripheral blood mononuclear cells from blood. For six donors, unsorted PBMC were also used to sequence bulk peripheral blood T-cell repertoires. Synthesis of cDNA was primed from the TCR beta constant segment and was followed by two consecutive PCR amplification steps. Libraries were sequenced as 2 x 150 bp reads on Illumina HiSeq 2000/2500, MiSeq or NextSeq. MIGEC handled demultiplexing of the reads and grouping by UMI, while MiTCR was used to assemble and quantify clonotypes. To remove erroneous sequences, TCR cDNA sequences were retained only when supported by two or more reads. The tcR package was used for downstream repertoire analysis, with clonotypes matched between fractions based on CDR3 nucleotide sequence plus V segment. VDJmatch was used to annotate antigen specificity against VDJdb, with one amino acid substitution in CDR3 allowed.

The clonotype was recovered from a man between 50 and 59 years old who received an inactivated influenza vaccine. Donor details come from another sample of the same person, matched by shared clones. The sequence links TRBV4-2 to TRBJ2-7, with TRBD2 perhaps the D gene, on 5 matching bases. Sample: PBMCs from blood, taken on the day of vaccination. Read as DNA, the sequence is TGTGCCAGCAGCCGAGACGTAGGGAGCTCCTACGAGCAGTACTTC. Its amino acids are CASSRDVGSSYEQYF.